Listed here is a single TCR beta chain. V gave up 4 bases and J gave up 4 bases, with 16 bases separating them. The germline CDR1 and CDR2 sequences are SGDLS and YYNGEE. This CDR3 has 15 residues. Lesional scalp tissue (obtained by punch biopsy) and peripheral blood were collected from alopecia areata patients. The sample is drawn from a study of CD8+ T cells in alopecia areata. The sequencing template was cDNA reverse transcribed from extracted RNA. TCRdb keeps only in-frame clones here, not all; method: immunoSEQ multiplex PCR. The sample lists some 110,000 clones; more than 30% were seen once. The chain is built from TRBV9 and TRBJ2-3; D not certain. The receptor was derived from a human donor with alopecia areata. Sequencing was performed on CD4+ T cells sorted from blood. This CDR3 is CASSLSPTTADTQYF. The CDR3 nucleotides are TGTGCCAGCAGCTTAAGCCCTACGACTGCAGATACGCAGTATTTT.